The entry that follows covers one T cell receptor (beta chain) sequence. The CDR3 extends over 15 amino acids. Trimming removed 5 bases from V and 1 base from J; junction bases left unmatched: 6. The germline V gene has CDR1 GTSNPN and CDR2 SVGIG (reference sequence). This sample is drawn from a study of blood T cell repertoires in COVID-19. Study background: COVID-19 samples, acute and convalescent, were from the United States, Italy and Spain. Nucleic acid was either cDNA or gDNA, and it came from T cells, B-cell-depleted T cells, or PBMCs.

Per the authors' pipeline: It was from reference gene primer amplification that nucleated cell counts were estimated. The table came from immunoSEQ multiplex PCR; TCRdb's copy has only in-frame clones and leaves some out. D and trimming come from the DNA, and the V and J calls and clone size come from that table. The profile shows some 390,000 clones, around 86% of them singletons. The gene calls are TRBV30 and TRBJ2-5; 11 bases are a match to TRBD2. The source of this sequence is a human donor in a cohort sampled during active COVID-19. Sequenced sample: peripheral blood. CDR3 region: CAWGTLAGGQETQYF. The DNA for the CDR3 is TGTGCCTGGGGAACTCTAGCGGGGGGCCAAGAGACCCAGTACTTC.